This T cell receptor beta chain was obtained from a study of blood T cell repertoires in COVID-19. About the study: Sites across the United States, Italy and Spain contributed samples from acute and convalescent COVID-19. From T cells, B-cell-depleted T cells, or PBMCs came the material, which was cDNA or gDNA.

With 2 bases clipped from V and 1 base from J, the junction kept 6 bases outside the gene matches. This CDR3 is built from 15 residues. Per germline, CDR1 SGDLS and CDR2 YYNGEE. Source study methods: For nucleated cells, counts were estimated from reference gene primer amplification. TCRdb keeps only in-frame clones here, not all; method: immunoSEQ multiplex PCR. That table furnishes V, J and clone size, whereas the DNA furnished D and trimming. Of about 300,000 clones listed, around 87% are singletons. The receptor was isolated from a man between 70 and 80 years old with acute or convalescent COVID-19. Material for sequencing was peripheral blood. The J gene is TRBJ2-7, the V gene TRBV9; TRBD1 agrees at 7 bases. The CDR3 sequence: CASSVDTGQSYEQYF. The DNA of the CDR3 is TGTGCCAGCAGCGTGGACACGGGACAGTCCTACGAGCAGTACTTC.